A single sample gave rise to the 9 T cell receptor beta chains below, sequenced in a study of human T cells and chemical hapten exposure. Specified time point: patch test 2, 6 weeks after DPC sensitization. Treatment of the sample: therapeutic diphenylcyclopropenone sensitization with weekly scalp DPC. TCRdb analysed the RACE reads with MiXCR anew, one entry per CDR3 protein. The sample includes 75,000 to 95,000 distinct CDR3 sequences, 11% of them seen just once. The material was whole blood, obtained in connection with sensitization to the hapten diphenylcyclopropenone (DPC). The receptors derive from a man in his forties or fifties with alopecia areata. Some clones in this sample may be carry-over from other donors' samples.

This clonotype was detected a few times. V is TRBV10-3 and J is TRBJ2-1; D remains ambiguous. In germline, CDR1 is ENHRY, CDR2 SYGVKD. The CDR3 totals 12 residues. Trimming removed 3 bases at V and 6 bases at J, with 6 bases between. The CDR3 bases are TGTGCCATCAGTGAAAGACGCAATGAGCAGTTCTTC. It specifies CAISERRNEQFF.

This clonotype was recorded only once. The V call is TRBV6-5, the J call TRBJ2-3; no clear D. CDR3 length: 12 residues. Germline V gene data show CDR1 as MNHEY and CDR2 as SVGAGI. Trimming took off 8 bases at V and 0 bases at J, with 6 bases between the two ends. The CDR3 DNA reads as TGTGCCAGCGTGGGGAGCACAGATACGCAGTATTTT. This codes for CASVGSTDTQYF.

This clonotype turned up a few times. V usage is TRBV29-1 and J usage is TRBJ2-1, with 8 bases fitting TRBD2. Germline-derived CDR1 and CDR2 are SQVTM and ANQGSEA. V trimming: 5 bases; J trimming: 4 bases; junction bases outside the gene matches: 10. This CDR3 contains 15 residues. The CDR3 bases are TGCAGCGTTCCAAGCGGGAGCCAGGCGTACAATGAGCAGTTCTTC. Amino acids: CSVPSGSQAYNEQFF.

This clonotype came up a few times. CDR3: CASSLLDSGANVLTF. Here the CDR3 DNA reads TGTGCCAGCAGCTTGCTAGACTCTGGGGCCAACGTCCTGACTTTC. The chain uses TRBV5-6 and TRBJ2-6; D remains ambiguous. The germline V and J ends were trimmed by 1 base and 0 bases, with 5 bases remaining between them. Germline CDR1 reads SGHDT; CDR2 reads YYEEEE. This CDR3 is 15 amino acids long.

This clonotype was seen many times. The CDR3 is CAWTRVVNTEAFF. CDR3 bases: TGTGCCTGGACCCGGGTAGTGAACACTGAAGCTTTCTTT. V and J are TRBV30 and TRBJ1-1; no clear D. The germline V gene encodes CDR1 GTSNPN and CDR2 SVGIG (reference sequence). The CDR3 is made up of 13 amino acids. Trimming pared 4 bases from V and 0 bases from J, leaving 9 bases between.

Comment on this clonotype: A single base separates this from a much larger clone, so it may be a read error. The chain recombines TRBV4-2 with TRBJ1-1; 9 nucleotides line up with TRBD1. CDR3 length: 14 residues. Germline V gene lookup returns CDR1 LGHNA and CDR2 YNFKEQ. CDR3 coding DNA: TGTGCCAACAGCCAAGAGACAGGGGGCACTGAAGCTTTCTTT. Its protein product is CANSQETGGTEAFF.

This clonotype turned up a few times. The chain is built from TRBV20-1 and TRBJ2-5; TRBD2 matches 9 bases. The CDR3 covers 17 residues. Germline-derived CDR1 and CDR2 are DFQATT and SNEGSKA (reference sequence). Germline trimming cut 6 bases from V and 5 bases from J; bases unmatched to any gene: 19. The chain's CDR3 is CSANILPGLAFRETQYF. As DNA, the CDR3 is TGCAGTGCAAATATACTACCGGGACTAGCTTTTCGGGAGACCCAGTACTTC.

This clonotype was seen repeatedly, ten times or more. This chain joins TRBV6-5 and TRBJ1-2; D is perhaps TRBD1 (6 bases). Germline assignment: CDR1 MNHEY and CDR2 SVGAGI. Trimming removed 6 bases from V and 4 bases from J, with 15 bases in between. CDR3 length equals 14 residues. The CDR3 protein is CASSRDIGTYGYTF. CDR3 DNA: TGTGCCAGCAGCCGGGACATAGGTACCTATGGCTACACCTTC.

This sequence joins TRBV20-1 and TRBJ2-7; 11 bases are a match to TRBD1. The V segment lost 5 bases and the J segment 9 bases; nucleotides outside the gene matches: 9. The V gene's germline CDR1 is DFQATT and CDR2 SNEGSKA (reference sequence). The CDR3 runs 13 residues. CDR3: CSAPGQGANGQYF. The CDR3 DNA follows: TGCAGTGCTCCCGGACAGGGGGCCAACGGGCAGTACTTC.